One TCR beta chain is described in this entry. Unique molecular identifiers were incorporated into the prepared TCRbeta library. TCRdb itself ran the PCR reads through MiXCR, one entry per CDR3 protein. The repertoire holds some 350,000 distinct CDR3 sequences, with 10% as singletons. This entry belongs to a study of T-cell reconstitution after alpha-beta-depleted transplantation in children. The CDR3 extends over 15 amino acids. With 6 bases clipped from V and 2 bases from J, the junction kept 6 bases outside the gene matches. Germline CDR1 DFQATT, CDR2 SNEGSKA (reference sequence). The TCR comes from a human donor who donated a stem cell graft to a child with acute lymphoblastic leukemia. Sequenced material: PBMCs from the stem cell graft donor, taken from the stem cell graft. The chain couples TRBV20-1 to TRBJ2-5; 13 nucleotides match TRBD2. The CDR3 here is CSATRTSGRQETQYF. In DNA form, the CDR3 reads TGCAGTGCCACAAGGACTAGCGGGAGACAAGAGACCCAGTACTTC.